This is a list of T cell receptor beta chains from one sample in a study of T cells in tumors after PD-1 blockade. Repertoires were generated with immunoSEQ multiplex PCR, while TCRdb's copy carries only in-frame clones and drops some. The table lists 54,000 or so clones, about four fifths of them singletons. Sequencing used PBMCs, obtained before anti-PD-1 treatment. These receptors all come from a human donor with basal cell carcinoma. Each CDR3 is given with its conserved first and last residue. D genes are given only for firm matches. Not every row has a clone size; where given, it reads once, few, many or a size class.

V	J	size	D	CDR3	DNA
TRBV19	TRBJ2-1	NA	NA	CASSIGLGSDEQFF	TGTGCCAGTAGTATAGGGTTGGGTAGCGATGAGCAGTTCTTC
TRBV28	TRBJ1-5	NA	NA	CASSGPSGVSNQPQHF	TGTGCCAGCAGTGGCCCGTCCGGGGTTAGCAATCAGCCCCAGCATTTT
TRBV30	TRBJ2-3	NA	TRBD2	CAWSVRLAGGISSTDTQYF	TGTGCCTGGAGTGTACGGCTAGCGGGGGGCATTTCTAGCACAGATACGCAGTATTTT
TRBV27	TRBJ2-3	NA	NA	CASSEWGGAADTQYF	TGTGCCAGCAGCGAATGGGGGGGGGCCGCAGATACGCAGTATTTT
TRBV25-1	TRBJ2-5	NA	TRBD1	CASIFRDRTYF	TGTGCCAGCATCTTTCGGGACAGGACCTACTTC
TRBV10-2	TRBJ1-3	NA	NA	CASSPSGRQNSGNTIYF	TGCGCCAGCAGTCCCTCAGGAAGACAGAACTCTGGAAACACCATATATTTT
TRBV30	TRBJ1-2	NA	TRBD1	CAWKPQGANYGYTF	TGTGCCTGGAAACCTCAGGGGGCCAACTATGGCTACACCTTC
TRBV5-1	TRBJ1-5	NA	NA	CASSLEGREQPQHF	TGCGCCAGCAGCTTGGAGGGCAGGGAGCAGCCCCAGCATTTT
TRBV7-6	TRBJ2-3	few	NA	CASSLAAGTSYADTQYF	TGTGCCAGCAGCTTAGCCGCCGGGACATCTTATGCAGATACGCAGTATTTT
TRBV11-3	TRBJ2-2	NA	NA	CASSLRGQRNTGELFF	TGTGCCAGCAGCTTAAGAGGACAGAGAAACACCGGGGAGCTGTTTTTT
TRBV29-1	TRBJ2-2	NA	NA	CTGYTGTGELFF	TGCACCGGCTATACGGGCACCGGGGAGCTGTTTTTT
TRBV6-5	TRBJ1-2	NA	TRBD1	CASTDRGRANYGYTF	TGTGCCAGCACAGACAGGGGGCGAGCTAACTATGGCTACACCTTC
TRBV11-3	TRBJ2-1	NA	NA	CASSRDANNEQFF	TGTGCCAGCAGCCGAGACGCCAACAATGAGCAGTTCTTC
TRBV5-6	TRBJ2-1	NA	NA	CASSLVGTYNEQFF	TGTGCCAGCAGCTTGGTCGGGACTTACAATGAGCAGTTCTTC
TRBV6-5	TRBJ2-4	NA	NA	CASRGMRVGDIQYF	TGTGCCAGCAGAGGGATGCGGGTGGGGGACATTCAGTACTTC
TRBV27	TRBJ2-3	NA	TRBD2	CASRRVAGDTQYF	TGTGCCAGCCGAAGGGTAGCGGGGGATACGCAGTATTTT
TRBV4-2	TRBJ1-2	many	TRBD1	CASSQDRDSGDGYTF	TGTGCCAGCAGCCAAGATCGGGACAGTGGGGATGGCTACACCTTC
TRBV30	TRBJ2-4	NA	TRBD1	CAWSVYNRGNIQYF	TGTGCCTGGAGTGTTTACAACAGGGGCAACATTCAGTACTTC
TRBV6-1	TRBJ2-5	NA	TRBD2	CASSDGGGLAGARETQYF	TGTGCCAGCAGTGACGGGGGAGGACTAGCGGGGGCGCGGGAGACCCAGTACTTC
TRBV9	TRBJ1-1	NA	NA	CASSVRVNTEAFF	TGTGCCAGCAGCGTAAGGGTAAACACTGAAGCTTTCTTT
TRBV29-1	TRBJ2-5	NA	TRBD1	CSVPGQGGRGTQYF	TGCAGCGTTCCGGGACAGGGGGGCCGTGGGACCCAGTACTTC
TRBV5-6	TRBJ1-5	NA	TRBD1	CASSLTGGVQPQHF	TGTGCCAGCAGCTTGACAGGGGGTGTTCAGCCCCAGCATTTT
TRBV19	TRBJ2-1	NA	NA	CASTPIGGPRNEQFF	TGTGCCAGTACCCCGATAGGGGGGCCACGGAATGAGCAGTTCTTC
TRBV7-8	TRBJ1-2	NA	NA	CASSKRLGSFYGYTF	TGTGCCAGCAGCAAAAGGCTGGGCAGCTTCTATGGCTACACCTTC
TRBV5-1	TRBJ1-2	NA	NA	CASSPPEGSGYGYTF	TGCGCCAGCAGCCCCCCGGAGGGTAGTGGCTATGGCTACACCTTC
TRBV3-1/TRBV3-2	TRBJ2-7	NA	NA	CASSPGPPHEQYF	TGTGCCAGCAGCCCCGGCCCCCCCCACGAGCAGTACTTC
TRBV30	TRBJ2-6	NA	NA	CAWSVSGANVLTF	TGTGCCTGGAGCGTCTCTGGGGCCAACGTCCTGACTTTC
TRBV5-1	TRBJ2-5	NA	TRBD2	CASSLVKRGKSDGETQYF	TGCGCCAGCAGCTTGGTTAAGCGGGGGAAATCCGACGGAGAGACCCAGTACTTC
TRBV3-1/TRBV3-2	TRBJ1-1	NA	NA	CASSQMNTEAFF	TGTGCCAGCAGCCAAATGAACACTGAAGCTTTCTTT
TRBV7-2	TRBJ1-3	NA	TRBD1	CASSFQGADTIYF	TGTGCCAGCAGCTTTCAGGGGGCTGACACCATATATTTT
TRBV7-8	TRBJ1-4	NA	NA	CASSLATNEKLFF	TGTGCCAGCAGCTTAGCAACTAATGAAAAACTGTTTTTT
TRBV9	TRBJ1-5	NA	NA	CASSPAGGRNQPQHF	TGTGCCAGCAGCCCCGCGGGGGGCCGTAATCAGCCCCAGCATTTT
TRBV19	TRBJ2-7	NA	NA	CASSFRGSSYEQYF	TGTGCCAGTAGTTTCAGGGGAAGCTCCTACGAGCAGTACTTC